Listed here are 16 T cell receptor beta chains from one sample, sequenced in a study of blood T cell repertoires in COVID-19. The protocol was immunoSEQ multiplex PCR, while the TCRdb copy is restricted to in-frame clones and leaves out a portion. The sample has about 58,000 clones, 75% to 90% seen once. The sample consisted of peripheral blood. The receptors shown here come from a man in his sixties with acute or convalescent COVID-19.

This chain links TRBV7-2 with TRBJ1-1, with D uncertain. The CDR3 contains 16 residues. V lost 3 bases to trimming and J lost 0 bases, with 14 bases between them. Per the germline V gene, CDR1 is SGHTA and CDR2 is FQGNSA. The CDR3 DNA reads TGTGCCAGCAGCTTCCGATTGGCAGATATGAACACTGAAGCTTTCTTT. Its translation is CASSFRLADMNTEAFF.

The J gene is TRBJ1-4, the V gene TRBV21-1. TRBV21-1 is annotated as a pseudogene. This CDR3 is built from 14 residues. The CDR3 sequence is CASSKSRVGEKLFF. The DNA of the CDR3 is TGTGCCAGCAGCAAATCCCGGGTCGGGGAAAAACTGTTTTTT.

V is TRBV30 and J is TRBJ1-5, with TRBD1 as a possible D gene (5 bases). The germline V gene has CDR1 GTSNPN and CDR2 SVGIG (reference sequence). This CDR3 has 14 amino acids. The ends were cut back, 3 bases at V and 8 bases at J, with 17 bases in the middle. The CDR3: CAWRASGIPEPQHF. As DNA, the CDR3 is TGTGCCTGGAGGGCCTCAGGGATACCTGAGCCCCAGCATTTT.

The V and J genes are TRBV5-4 and TRBJ2-1, with TRBD2 matching over 10 bases. The germline gives CDR1 SGHNT, CDR2 YYREEE (reference sequence). CDR3 size: 17 residues. The J segment lost 6 bases and the V segment lost 3 bases, leaving 12 bases of the junction unmatched. CDR3 protein: CASSSMETSGAINEQFF. The CDR3 DNA sequence: TGTGCCAGCAGCTCCATGGAAACTAGCGGGGCCATCAATGAGCAGTTCTTC.

The V call is TRBV10-3, the J call TRBJ2-4, with D tentatively TRBD1 (7 bases). Germline assignment: CDR1 ENHRY and CDR2 SYGVKD. This CDR3 has 13 residues. V was pared by 10 bases and J by 5 bases, with 15 bases between. As DNA, the CDR3 is TGTGCCACCAAAACAGGGGAGGAAAACATTCAGTACTTC. Encoded protein: CATKTGEENIQYF.

This clone was detected only once. The chain recombines TRBV7-2 with TRBJ2-7; weak D call: TRBD1 (6 bases). Germline CDR1 SGHTA, CDR2 FQGNSA. V lost 0 bases, J lost 0 bases, and 21 bases lay in between. CDR3 length equals 19 residues. CDR3 sequence (DNA): TGTGCCAGCAGCTTAGCTTTTACTTACGGGACACCGAGCTCCTACGAGCAGTACTTC. Its translation is CASSLAFTYGTPSSYEQYF.

This clone appeared a single time. V usage is TRBV19 and J usage is TRBJ2-1; TRBD2 agrees at 8 bases. The V gene's germline CDR1 is LNHDA and CDR2 SQIVND (reference sequence). J lost 8 bases, V lost 3 bases, and 15 bases had no gene match. The length of the CDR3 is 17 residues. The CDR3: CASSIRPGTRDYYEQFF. Written as DNA, the CDR3 is TGTGCCAGTAGTATCCGCCCCGGGACTAGGGATTACTATGAGCAGTTCTTC. Filled out from reference TRBV19 and TRBJ2-1, the complete variable domain reads DGGITQSPKYLFRKEGQNVTLSCEQNLNHDAMYWYRQDPGQGLRLIYYSQIVNDFQKGDIAEGYSVSREKKESFPLTVTSAQKNPTAFYLCASSIRPGTRDYYEQFFGPGTRLTVL.

A single count supports this clone. The V call is TRBV15, the J call TRBJ2-7, with D maybe TRBD1 (5 bases). The germline gives CDR1 LNHNV, CDR2 YYDKDF (reference sequence). Trimming took off 0 bases at V and 3 bases at J, with 6 bases between the two ends. The CDR3 is 13 amino acids. This chain's CDR3 is CATSRDRDYEQYF. CDR3 in DNA: TGTGCCACCAGCAGAGACAGGGACTACGAGCAGTACTTC.

The chain couples TRBV30 to TRBJ2-2; 13 bases match TRBD2. Germline V gives CDR1 GTSNPN, CDR2 SVGIG (reference sequence). The CDR3 is made up of 16 amino acids. J was trimmed by 5 bases and V by 4 bases; bases with no gene match: 7. The CDR3, as DNA: TGTGCCTGGAAATGGACTAGCGGGAGATTGACCGGGGAGCTGTTTTTT. Translating gives CAWKWTSGRLTGELFF.

This chain links TRBV7-9 with TRBJ1-2; D possibly corresponds to TRBD1 (5 bases). CDR1 is SEHNR, CDR2 FQNEAQ, per germline (reference sequence). This CDR3 is 13 amino acids long. The V end was cut by 3 bases, the J end by 6 bases, with 11 bases between. The DNA for the CDR3 is TGTGCCAGCAGCTTTCAGGGCGTGGATGGCTACACCTTC. It specifies CASSFQGVDGYTF. The full variable domain, rest sourced from reference TRBV7-9 and TRBJ1-2, is DTGVSQNPRHKITKRGQNVTFRCDPISEHNRLYWYRQTLGQGPEFLTYFQNEAQLEKSRLLSDRFSAERPKGSFSTLEIQRTEQGDSAMYLCASSFQGVDGYTFGSGTRLTVV.

This chain connects TRBV29-1 to TRBJ2-7; 8 bases are shared with TRBD2. The CDR3 totals 14 residues. The germline V gene has CDR1 SQVTM and CDR2 ANQGSEA. V lost 4 bases, J lost 4 bases, and 9 bases stayed unmatched. The CDR3 reads CSVATSGGFYEQYF. In DNA, the CDR3 is TGCAGCGTTGCTACTAGCGGAGGTTTTTACGAGCAGTACTTC.

This clone was seen a single time. This chain connects TRBV9 to TRBJ2-1, with D possibly TRBD2 on 7 matching bases. The germline V gene encodes CDR1 SGDLS and CDR2 YYNGEE. This CDR3 has 16 residues. V gave up 3 bases and J gave up 1 base, with 14 bases separating them. DNA of the CDR3: TGTGCCAGCAGCGCACCGGGGGGCGCATCCTACAATGAGCAGTTCTTC. Translation gives CASSAPGGASYNEQFF.

This clone turned up a few times. The chain employs TRBV15 and TRBJ1-6; unclear D gene. This CDR3 has 15 residues. In germline, CDR1 is LNHNV, CDR2 YYDKDF (reference sequence). The V and J ends lost 0 bases and 7 bases respectively, with 10 bases between them. Here the CDR3 reads CATSRDGSSNSPLHF. The CDR3 DNA reads TGTGCCACCAGCAGAGACGGGTCAAGCAATTCACCCCTCCACTTT. The entire variable domain, with the rest obtained from reference TRBV15 and TRBJ1-6, is as follows: DAMVIQNPRYQVTQFGKPVTLSCSQTLNHNVMYWYQQKSSQAPKLLFHYYDKDFNNEADTPDNFQSRRPNTSFCFLDIRSPGLGDTAMYLCATSRDGSSNSPLHFGNGTRLTVT.

J is TRBJ1-1 and V is TRBV7-2; D is uncertain. CDR3 size: 11 residues. V gave up 1 base and J gave up 10 bases, with 7 bases separating them. Germline CDR1 SGHTA, CDR2 FQGNSA. In DNA, the CDR3 is TGTGCCAGCAGCTTAGGCCGAGGAGCTTTCTTT. Its translation: CASSLGRGAFF.

The chain links TRBV7-3 to TRBJ1-1, with TRBD1 matching over 8 bases. The CDR3 length is 15 residues. The germline V gene has CDR1 SGHTA and CDR2 FQGTGA. J gave up 1 base and V 2 bases, and 3 bases lay outside the gene matches. The CDR3, as DNA: TGTGCCAGCAGCTTACAGGGGGCAGGGAACACTGAAGCTTTCTTT. Translation gives CASSLQGAGNTEAFF.

V usage is TRBV20-1 and J usage is TRBJ2-5; 10 nucleotides match TRBD2. This CDR3 spans 15 amino acids. Germline V gives CDR1 DFQATT, CDR2 SNEGSKA (reference sequence). The V gene end was trimmed by 3 bases and the J gene end by 0 bases; junction bases not matched to a gene: 4. For the CDR3, the DNA is TGCAGTGCTAGTGCTAGCGGGAGTTACCAAGAGACCCAGTACTTC. It specifies CSASASGSYQETQYF.